This T cell receptor beta chain came from a study of CD8 T cells in Susac syndrome (dated by TCRdb to the late 2010s). Looking at the study overall: Repertoire sequencing was used to test whether CD8+ T cell activation and differentiation in Susac syndrome was antigen driven. Clonality of the CD8+ T cell repertoire was compared between about a dozen healthy donors, roughly 14 Susac syndrome patients and about 15 multiple sclerosis patients.

The study at large found these results: The number of individuals in the TCR sequencing and HLA analysis was recognized as being relatively small.

About this clonotype: The antigen it recognizes is unknown. The sample holds no much larger clone one base away, and base qualities are not on file.

In the germline V gene (reference sequence), CDR1 corresponds to MNHEY and CDR2 to SMNVEV. V is clipped by 5 bases and J by 5 bases, and the sequence between their germline boundaries is 16 bases long. The CDR3, from cysteine to phenylalanine, totals 14 residues. Solely the CDR3 DNA is kept, with 42 bases framed from the first base. RNA was extracted using the RNeasy kit, and about 0.45 to 1 microgram was reverse transcribed with random hexamers. The immunoSEQ multiplex PCR assay, covering 54 Vbeta and 13 Jbeta segments, was used to amplify TCR beta CDR3 regions. PCR amplification bias was corrected by using a synthetic template baseline for primer optimization and computational correction. Processing in the source paper ran as follows. Reads were annotated to V, D and J genes according to IMGT and were analyzed with immunoSEQ Analyzer, with only productive sequences retained. Clonality was computed as one minus Shannon entropy normalized by log2 of the number of productive unique sequences. Public and private clones were assessed among the 100 most prevalent clones of each patient and control. Susac-specific clones were defined as absent from healthy and MS cohorts, around 970 published viral clones and other ImmuneACCESS disease sequences. TCRdb took the public reads, trimmed them with fastp at Q25, ran MiXCR for clone calling and kept in-frame beta chains. Entries are consolidated by CDR3 protein sequence, retaining the most common genes and DNA. These V and J calls rely on TCRdb rather than the paper's analysis. Present in this sample are about 200,000 distinct CDR3 sequences, approximately 90% of which were seen just once. Around 0.14% of the sample comes from the top ten.

Peripheral blood CD8+ and CD4+ T cells from healthy donors, Susac syndrome patients and multiple sclerosis patients were profiled by high-throughput TCR beta sequencing. Treatment-naive patients with stable or active relapsing-remitting disease fulfilling revised McDonald criteria were used as multiple sclerosis controls. Bulk CD8+ and CD4+ T cells were purified magnetically by negative isolation, whereas CD8+ TEMRA cells were enriched by FACS. Blood was drawn into EDTA tubes, processed within 24 hours, and PBMCs were isolated by density gradient centrifugation. PBMCs destined for TCR sequencing were cryopreserved in liquid nitrogen and later thawed in a 37 °C water bath. A purity of at least 90% was achieved for sorted or isolated CD4+, CD8+ and CD8+ TEMRA cells.

The TCR was taken from a human donor with multiple sclerosis. Sequencing was done on a sample of CD8+ T cells from PBMCs. The rearranged chain carries TRBV27 and TRBJ2-7; the D gene is possibly TRBD2, with 6 bases matching. The nucleotide sequence is TGTGCCAGCAGTCCGGATGGGGGGAGAAACGAGCAGTACTTC. This gives the protein CASSPDGGRNEQYF.